Listed here are 2 T cell receptor beta chains from one sample, sequenced in a study of blood T cells in healthy people across ages. Alongside a J-beta primer mix, a sample-barcoded 5' primer served in a second PCR lasting about 6 to 11 cycles. In TCRdb, the 5' RACE reads were re-called with MiXCR into one record per CDR3 protein. The sample lists 920,000 or so distinct CDR3 sequences; more than 35% were seen once. The sequenced material came from blood. The receptor source for this set is a woman aged 55-75 years in good health.

The chain has TRBV5-1 and TRBJ1-2; TRBD1 might be the D (5 bases). V was pared by 4 bases and J by 10 bases, with 14 bases between. The CDR3 is 12 amino acids. CDR1 is SGHRS, CDR2 YFSETQ, per germline. CDR3 sequence: CASSQYTTDYTF. The CDR3 DNA sequence: TGCGCCAGCAGCCAATATACGACAGACTACACCTTC. The full variable domain, completed using reference TRBV5-1 and TRBJ1-2, is KAGVTQTPRYLIKTRGQQVTLSCSPISGHRSVSWYQQTPGQGLQFLFEYFSETQRNKGNFPGRFSGRQFSNSRSEMNVSTLELGDSALYLCASSQYTTDYTFGSGTRLTVV.

At least ten counts were recorded for this clonotype. The gene calls are TRBV29-1 and TRBJ2-7; no definite D call. V gave up 5 bases and J gave up 7 bases, with 9 bases separating them. CDR1 and CDR2 (germline): SQVTM, ANQGSEA. This CDR3 has 10 residues. CDR3 DNA sequence: TGCAGCGTTCTCCTTGGAGAGCAGTACTTC. Translating it yields CSVLLGEQYF.